Listed here is a single TCR beta chain. The antigen is undetermined. Excluded were patients having autoimmune disease history or systemic immunosuppression. TCRdb's copy holds only in-frame clones and misses some; the assay was immunoSEQ multiplex PCR. The data hold about 50,000 clones, with 70% to 90% observed a single time. The data are from a study of OX40 agonist ivuxolimab in advanced cancers. Study results and limitations: What antigens the expanded peripheral T cells recognized was never established.

V shed 4 bases and J 8 bases; nucleotides not matched to a gene: 4. Germline V gene data show CDR1 as MGHRA and CDR2 as YSYEKL. This CDR3 is built from 13 residues. The sequencing used CD4+ or CD8+ T cells sorted from blood, collected in a trial of the OX40 agonist ivuxolimab. The chain carries TRBV4-1 and TRBJ2-2, with 7 positions matching TRBD2. This TCR was recovered from an adult with an advanced solid tumor such as melanoma, head and neck, liver or kidney cancer. CDR3: CASSRGGNGELFF. DNA of the CDR3: TGCGCCAGCAGCCGGGGGGGAAATGGGGAGCTGTTTTTT.